The following is a T cell receptor beta chain sequence with its context. Treatment indicated: oral pan-JAK inhibitor, 5-10 mg twice daily. The data were taken from a study of CD8+ T cells in alopecia areata. The trim removed 3 bases at V and 7 bases at J, leaving 15 bases unmatched. The CDR3 has 17 residues. The V gene's germline CDR1 is SGDLS and CDR2 YYNGEE. Once RNA had been extracted, it was reverse transcribed into cDNA to act as the sequencing template. Profiling relied on immunoSEQ multiplex PCR, and the TCRdb table lists in-frame clones only, not all of them. Among around 120,000 clones listed, about 59% were seen once.

The chain has TRBV9 and TRBJ1-4, with 7 nucleotides matching TRBD1. This sequence was found in a human donor with alopecia areata. The specimen comprised CD4+ T cells sorted from blood, sampled at week 4, from a patient treated with tofacitinib. The CDR3, as DNA: TGTGCCAGCAGCGCCCCTCGCCGAACAGGGGTGAGTGAAAAACTGTTTTTT. Translating it yields CASSAPRRTGVSEKLFF. Based on the CDR3 plus reference TRBV9 and TRBJ1-4, the full variable domain is DSGVTQTPKHLITATGQRVTLRCSPRSGDLSVYWYQQSLDQGLQFLIQYYNGEERAKGNILERFSAQQFPDLHSELNLSSLELGDSALYFCASSAPRRTGVSEKLFFGSGTQLSVL.